One and the same sample provided the 28 T cell receptor beta chains below, sequenced in a study of sequential checkpoint blockade in melanoma. Profiling relied on immunoSEQ multiplex PCR, and the TCRdb table lists in-frame clones only, not all of them. This table has around 8,000 clones, roughly 70% appearing once. Treatment here: randomized to nivolumab then ipilimumab (arm A) or the reverse (arm B). The sample here was CD8+ T cells sorted from blood (inferred from file names), taken from a patient given nivolumab and ipilimumab in sequence. The receptors here all came from a human patient with melanoma. Some clones in this sample may be carry-over from other donors' samples.

V is TRBV19 and J is TRBJ1-1; D remains ambiguous. The CDR3 covers 13 residues. The germline V gene has CDR1 LNHDA and CDR2 SQIVND (reference sequence). V dropped 1 base and J dropped 4 bases, with 7 bases sitting between them. As DNA, the CDR3 is TGTGCCAGTAGTATAGGGTCGGGCACTGAAGCTTTCTTT. Residues: CASSIGSGTEAFF.

This clone was detected a few times. A read error likely explains this, since a far larger clone differs by one base. The sample carries other DNA sequences with the same CDR3. The chain joins TRBV7-9 to TRBJ1-1; the D is unclear. Germline CDR1 and CDR2: SEHNR and FQNEAQ (reference sequence). V was trimmed by 5 bases and J by 1 base, leaving 8 bases between them. The CDR3 totals 13 residues. CDR3 DNA sequence: TGTGCCAGCAGCCCTAATAGGAACACTGAAGCTTTCTTT. Amino acids: CASSPNRNTEAFF.

This clone is medium-sized in the sample. J is TRBJ1-2 and V is TRBV7-3; 8 bases align to TRBD1. The CDR3 has 15 residues. Trimming cost V 5 bases and J 4 bases; bases outside gene matches: 9. Per germline, CDR1 SGHTA and CDR2 FQGTGA. The CDR3 nucleotides are TGTGCCAGCAGCCCTAACAGGGGGTGTTGCTATGGCTACACCTTC. Protein: CASSPNRGCCYGYTF.

V gene TRBV5-6 combines with J gene TRBJ1-2; perhaps TRBD1 as D (6 bases). Germline-derived CDR1 and CDR2 are SGHDT and YYEEEE. The CDR3 runs to 15 residues. V lost 3 bases to trimming and J lost 0 bases, with 12 bases between them. CDR3 region: CASSSRDNANYGYTF. The CDR3 nucleotides read TGTGCCAGCAGCTCCCGGGACAATGCTAACTATGGCTACACCTTC.

This chain links TRBV4-1 with TRBJ2-1; a possible D gene is TRBD1 (5 bases). Germline lookup yields CDR1 MGHRA and CDR2 YSYEKL. The CDR3 sequence is 15 residues long. Trimming shortened V by 1 base and J by 1 base, and 8 bases separated the two germline ends. The CDR3 here is CASSQVDKSYNEQFF. The CDR3 nucleotides read TGCGCCAGCAGCCAAGTGGACAAGTCCTACAATGAGCAGTTCTTC.

The V and J genes are TRBV2 and TRBJ1-6; D gene uncertain. V lost 3 bases and J 10 bases, leaving 7 bases between the germline ends. Germline CDR1 SNHLY, CDR2 FYNNEI. This CDR3 contains 12 residues. The CDR3 bases are TGTGCCAGCAGTGATACTAGCTCACCCCTCCACTTT. It codes for CASSDTSSPLHF.

This chain joins TRBV15 and TRBJ2-7, with D perhaps matching TRBD2 (6 bases). With 3 bases removed from V and 4 bases from J, the gap between germline ends came to 7 bases. The CDR3 sequence is 12 residues long. Germline V gene lookup returns CDR1 LNHNV and CDR2 YYDKDF (reference sequence). CDR3 protein: CATSSGGYEQYF. The CDR3 coding sequence is TGTGCCACCAGCAGCGGGGGTTACGAGCAGTACTTC.

The chain joins TRBV5-8 to TRBJ1-6; D uncertain. The CDR3 totals 15 residues. CDR1 is SGHTS and CDR2 is YDEGEE in the germline V gene. Trimming removed 3 bases from V and 8 bases from J, with 15 bases in between. The CDR3 loop reads CASSSVQVLDSPLHF. DNA for the CDR3: TGTGCCAGCAGCTCGGTGCAGGTCCTTGATTCACCCCTCCACTTT.

In this sample, this clone turned up a few times. This chain uses TRBV11-2 with TRBJ2-7, with 7 bases matching TRBD1. V dropped 1 base and J dropped 3; count of bases not matched to a gene: 3. Germline CDR1 is SGHAT and CDR2 is FQNNGV. The CDR3 loop spans 14 amino acids. The CDR3 DNA reads TGTGCCAGCAGCTTAGGACAGGGCAACTACGAGCAGTACTTC. This codes for CASSLGQGNYEQYF. Based on the CDR3 plus reference TRBV11-2 and TRBJ2-7, the full variable domain is EAGVAQSPRYKIIEKRQSVAFWCNPISGHATLYWYQQILGQGPKLLIQFQNNGVVDDSQLPKDRFSAERLKGVDSTLKIQPAKLEDSAVYLCASSLGQGNYEQYFGPGTRLTVT.

This clone was counted only a few times. The chain carries TRBV9 and TRBJ1-3; possibly TRBD1 for D (6 bases). The CDR3 loop spans 15 amino acids. The germline V gene encodes CDR1 SGDLS and CDR2 YYNGEE. The V end lost 3 bases, the J end lost 0 bases, and 10 bases lay between the germline ends. The CDR3 coding sequence is TGTGCCAGCAGCGACGCAGGGGACTCTGGAAACACCATATATTTT. Its translation is CASSDAGDSGNTIYF.

The V gene is TRBV27, the J gene TRBJ2-5, with 9 positions matching TRBD2. With 5 bases clipped from V and 5 bases from J, the junction kept 9 bases outside the gene matches. Germline V CDR1 and CDR2: MNHEY, SMNVEV (reference sequence). CDR3 length equals 15 residues. The CDR3, as DNA: TGTGCCAGCAGTAGGGGCGGGGGGGCCGGGGAGACCCAGTACTTC. Its translation is CASSRGGGAGETQYF.

This chain links TRBV7-9 with TRBJ2-7; D is possibly TRBD2 (7 bases). The CDR3 spans 15 residues. V lost 3 bases and J 2 bases, leaving 14 bases between the germline ends. Germline V gene sequence: CDR1 SEHNR, CDR2 FQNEAQ (reference sequence). As DNA, the CDR3 is TGTGCCAGCAGCTTGGCCGGGGGGCTCACCTACGAGCAGTACTTC. Translating it yields CASSLAGGLTYEQYF.

V usage is TRBV6-5 and J usage is TRBJ2-7; 10 bases agree with TRBD1. The CDR3 runs to 15 residues. V lost 10 bases and J lost 2; bases outside the gene matches: 11. CDR1 and CDR2 (germline): MNHEY, SVGAGI. The CDR3 spells CATRQGAGGTYEQYF. The DNA of the CDR3 is TGTGCCACCAGACAGGGGGCCGGGGGTACCTACGAGCAGTACTTC.

V is TRBV28 and J is TRBJ1-5; no definite D call. This CDR3 is built from 13 residues. The germline V gene has CDR1 MDHEN and CDR2 SYDVKM. The CDR3 DNA sequence: TGTGGTTCGGGTGAGGGCAGCAATCAGCCCCAGCATTTT. This translates into CGSGEGSNQPQHF. Variable domain in full (rest from reference TRBV28 and TRBJ1-5): DVKVTQSSRYLVKRTGEKVFLECVQDMDHENMFWYRQDPGLGLRLIYFSYDVKMKEKGDIPEGYSVSREKKERFSLILESASTNQTSMYLCGSGEGSNQPQHFGDGTRLSIL.

The chain recombines TRBV5-6 with TRBJ1-4; 8 nucleotides agree with TRBD1. Germline CDR1 is SGHDT and CDR2 is YYEEEE. V trimming: 4 bases; J trimming: 6 bases; junction bases outside the gene matches: 8. The CDR3 has 15 amino acids. The CDR3 spells CASSDRDRPYEKLFF. The CDR3 DNA reads TGTGCCAGCAGCGACCGGGACAGGCCGTATGAAAAACTGTTTTTT.

V gene TRBV11-1 combines with J gene TRBJ2-7; maybe TRBD2 (5 bases). Germline V gene lookup returns CDR1 SGHAT and CDR2 FQDESV (reference sequence). The CDR3 totals 16 residues. The V end was cut by 2 bases, the J end by 4 bases, with 18 bases between. CDR3 nucleotide sequence: TGTGCCAGCAGCTTAATAAGGGCCACGGGGTATTACGAGCAGTACTTC. It codes for CASSLIRATGYYEQYF. Based on the CDR3 plus reference TRBV11-1 and TRBJ2-7, the full variable domain is EAEVAQSPRYKITEKSQAVAFWCDPISGHATLYWYRQILGQGPELLVQFQDESVVDDSQLPKDRFSAERLKGVDSTLKIQPAELGDSAMYLCASSLIRATGYYEQYFGPGTRLTVT.

The chain links TRBV7-9 to TRBJ2-7; D possibly corresponds to TRBD2 (5 bases). Germline V gives CDR1 SEHNR, CDR2 FQNEAQ (reference sequence). The ends were cut back, 5 bases at V and 9 bases at J, with 17 bases in the middle. This CDR3 comprises 13 residues. CDR3 coding DNA: TGTGCCAGCAGCCCCCCGAGGGAATCTGGGCAGTACTTC. Translation gives CASSPPRESGQYF.

This chain joins TRBV25-1 and TRBJ1-4, with 9 bases that match TRBD1. CDR1 MGHDK and CDR2 SYGVNS come from the germline V gene. The CDR3 loop spans 15 amino acids. The J segment lost 8 bases and the V segment lost 6 bases, leaving 10 bases of the junction unmatched. The CDR3 DNA follows: TGTGCCAGCAGCCCCGCCGGGACAGGGAAGGAAAAACTGTTTTTT. This sequence encodes CASSPAGTGKEKLFF.

This chain connects TRBV11-2 to TRBJ2-5; 7 nucleotides align to TRBD1. V shed 5 bases and J 0 bases; nucleotides not matched to a gene: 3. The CDR3 is 14 residues long. Germline lookup yields CDR1 SGHAT and CDR2 FQNNGV. The CDR3 loop is CASSMTGYQETQYF. Here the CDR3 DNA reads TGTGCCAGCAGCATGACAGGGTACCAAGAGACCCAGTACTTC.

This clone has just a few counts. With a far larger clone one base away, a read error is the likely cause. It is likely a read error, because the conserved phenylalanine at the end of the CDR3 is missing. This chain links TRBV27 with TRBJ2-7; TRBD1 matches 10 bases. In germline, CDR1 is MNHEY, CDR2 SMNVEV (reference sequence). Germline trimming cut 7 bases from V and 6 bases from J; bases unmatched to any gene: 9. The CDR3 covers 14 residues. The CDR3, as DNA: TGTGCCAGCACACGAGGGACAGGGGCGGCCGAGCAGTACATC. The encoded protein is CASTRGTGAAEQYI.

A word on this clone: Sequence at one end of the junction differs from germline and may be a read error. The sample has other DNA sequences that encode this CDR3 too. The chain employs TRBV7-2 and TRBJ1-1; D is ambiguous. Germline CDR1 and CDR2: SGHTA and FQGNSA. The CDR3 is 13 residues long. CDR3 sequence: CASSPNRNTEAFF. The CDR3 DNA sequence: TGCGCCAGCAGCCCTAATAGGAACACTGAAGCTTTCTTT.

The chain employs TRBV27 and TRBJ1-1; TRBD1 aligns across 12 bases. V was pared by 0 bases and J by 5 bases, with 10 bases of the junction left unmatched. In germline, CDR1 is MNHEY, CDR2 SMNVEV (reference sequence). This CDR3 comprises 18 residues. CDR3 nucleotide sequence: TGTGCCAGCAGTTTATCATGGGGGGACAGGGGGCCGAGTACTGAAGCTTTCTTT. Residues: CASSLSWGDRGPSTEAFF.

V is TRBV13 and J is TRBJ2-1, with 11 bases lining up with TRBD2. Per the germline V gene, CDR1 is PRHDT and CDR2 is FYEKMQ (reference sequence). CDR3 length: 16 amino acids. V lost 4 bases and J lost 3; bases outside the gene matches: 5. For the CDR3, the DNA is TGTGCCAGCAGCTCCACTAGCGGGGGTAACTACAATGAGCAGTTCTTC. It yields the protein CASSSTSGGNYNEQFF.

This chain connects TRBV5-4 to TRBJ1-5; 10 bases map to TRBD1. The CDR3 is made up of 15 amino acids. Looked up from germline, CDR1 is SGHNT and CDR2 is YYREEE (reference sequence). With V trimmed by 3 bases and J by 5 bases, 5 bases remained unmatched. CDR3 loop: CASSWGTGEDQPQHF. The CDR3 DNA reads TGTGCCAGCAGCTGGGGGACAGGGGAGGATCAGCCCCAGCATTTT.

V gene TRBV2 combines with J gene TRBJ2-7; the D gene is possibly TRBD1 (6 bases). The CDR3 is 13 residues long. Germline V gives CDR1 SNHLY, CDR2 FYNNEI. V gave up 3 bases and J gave up 3 bases, with 9 bases separating them. The DNA of the CDR3 is TGTGCCAGCAGTGAGGCAGGGGTCTACGAGCAGTACTTC. Its protein is CASSEAGVYEQYF. The full variable domain, with the rest looked up from reference TRBV2 and TRBJ2-7, is EPEVTQTPSHQVTQMGQEVILRCVPISNHLYFYWYRQILGQKVEFLVSFYNNEISEKSEIFDDQFSVERPDGSNFTLKIRSTKLEDSAMYFCASSEAGVYEQYFGPGTRLTVT.

The V gene is TRBV5-4, the J gene TRBJ1-5; D is uncertain. CDR1 and CDR2 (germline): SGHNT, YYREEE (reference sequence). Between the trimmed V and J ends, which lost 2 bases and 4 bases, there was a span of 7 bases. This CDR3 region has 13 residues. The DNA of the CDR3 is TGTGCCAGCAGCTTAAATCTGAATCAGCCCCAGCATTTT. This gives the protein CASSLNLNQPQHF.

There are a few counts of this clone. V usage is TRBV7-2 and J usage is TRBJ1-5, with TRBD1 matching 9 bases. The CDR3 covers 17 residues. The junction had 7 bases not matched to a gene; V was cut back by 2 bases and J by 2 bases. CDR1 is SGHTA, CDR2 FQGNSA, per germline. Here the CDR3 DNA reads TGTGCCAGCAGCTTAAGGGGACAGGGAAGTGGCAATCAGCCCCAGCATTTT. Its translation: CASSLRGQGSGNQPQHF. Full variable domain (missing parts from reference TRBV7-2 and TRBJ1-5): GAGVSQSPSNKVTEKGKDVELRCDPISGHTALYWYRQSLGQGLEFLIYFQGNSAPDKSGLPSDRFSAERTGGSVSTLTIQRTQQEDSAVYLCASSLRGQGSGNQPQHFGDGTRLSIL.

Regarding this clone: The junction departs from the called germline gene at one end, perhaps through a read error. The chain employs TRBV7-9 and TRBJ2-1; D is perhaps TRBD1 (5 bases). The CDR3 spans 14 residues. From germline, CDR1 is SEHNR and CDR2 FQNEAQ (reference sequence). The CDR3 sequence is CASSLATGLGTQFF. The CDR3 nucleotides read TGTGCTAGCAGCTTAGCTACAGGTCTTGGAACCCAGTTCTTC. Full variable domain (remainder filled in from reference TRBV7-9 and TRBJ2-1): DTGVSQNPRHKITKRGQNVTFRCDPISEHNRLYWYRQTLGQGPEFLTYFQNEAQLEKSRLLSDRFSAERPKGSFSTLEIQRTEQGDSAMYLCASSLATGLGTQFFGPGTRLTVL.